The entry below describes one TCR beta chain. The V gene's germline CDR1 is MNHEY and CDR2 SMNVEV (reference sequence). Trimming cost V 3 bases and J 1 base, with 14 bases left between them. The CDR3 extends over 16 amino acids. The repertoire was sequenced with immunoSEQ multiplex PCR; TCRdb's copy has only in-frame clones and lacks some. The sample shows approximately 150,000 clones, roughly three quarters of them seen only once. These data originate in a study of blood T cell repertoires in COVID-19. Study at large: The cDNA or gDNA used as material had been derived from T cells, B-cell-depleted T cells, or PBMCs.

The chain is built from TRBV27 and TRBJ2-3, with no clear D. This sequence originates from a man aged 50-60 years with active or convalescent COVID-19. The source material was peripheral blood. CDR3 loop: CASSFMRNLGTDTQYF. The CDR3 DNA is TGTGCCAGCAGTTTTATGCGGAATCTGGGCACAGATACGCAGTATTTT.